One sample yielded the 30 T cell receptor beta chains listed below, sequenced in a study of immune heterogeneity within non-small cell lung tumors. The template consisted of bulk tumor genomic DNA, with 600 ng used per sample. Biopsies that were spaced far apart were taken, several per primary tumor, during surgery. It was patients with untreated, newly diagnosed non-small cell lung cancer who underwent curative surgery. Multiplex PCR amplified TCR beta CDR3 with 32 V and 13 J primers. TCRdb processed the multiplex PCR reads anew with MiXCR; each CDR3 protein has one entry. The data hold around 10,000 distinct CDR3 sequences, with 25% to 35% observed a single time. Sequencing input: lung tumor tissue. The origin of the receptors is a woman aged 60 to 75 with non-small cell lung cancer.

The chain carries TRBV14 and TRBJ2-1; 10 bases align to TRBD2. Per germline, CDR1 SGHDN and CDR2 FVKESK. With 7 bases clipped from V and 3 bases from J, the junction kept 3 bases outside the gene matches. The CDR3 sequence is 14 residues long. In nucleotides, the CDR3 is TGTGCCAGCACCCCTAGCGGGAGCTACAATGAGCAGTTCTTC. It codes for CASTPSGSYNEQFF.

This chain connects TRBV18 to TRBJ1-4; D remains ambiguous. The CDR3 has 15 residues. V was shortened by 2 bases and J by 4 bases, with 11 bases between the two germline ends. The germline V gene has CDR1 KGHSH and CDR2 LQKENI. The DNA of the CDR3 is TGTGCCAGCTCACCAAAAGGATTTGGTAATGAAAAACTGTTTTTT. Translation gives CASSPKGFGNEKLFF.

This chain links TRBV5-1 with TRBJ1-1; the D is unclear. The length of the CDR3 is 12 residues. V lost 5 bases, J lost 1 base, and 6 bases lay in between. The germline CDR1 and CDR2 sequences are SGHRS and YFSETQ. The CDR3 bases are TGCGCCAGCAGGAAGGGGAACACTGAAGCTTTCTTT. Protein: CASRKGNTEAFF.

The sample holds a few counts of this clonotype. The chain has TRBV5-4 and TRBJ1-1; D remains ambiguous. The CDR3 is 11 amino acids. Germline V gene data show CDR1 as SGHNT and CDR2 as YYREEE (reference sequence). V lost 7 bases and J 3 bases, leaving 7 bases between the germline ends. CDR3 sequence (DNA): TGTGCCAGCGAGAGGGACACTGAAGCTTTCTTT. Its protein product is CASERDTEAFF.

By share of the sample, this clonotype is medium-sized. The rearrangement joins TRBV15 to TRBJ1-6; tentatively, D is TRBD1 (5 bases). This CDR3 is built from 15 residues. The germline CDR1 and CDR2 sequences are LNHNV and YYDKDF (reference sequence). V was shortened by 0 bases and J by 7 bases, with 10 bases between the two germline ends. The DNA of the CDR3 is TGTGCCACCAGCAGAGATTTGGGGGGAAATTCACCCCTCCACTTT. Translation: CATSRDLGGNSPLHF. Full variable domain (outside the CDR3, taken from reference TRBV15 and TRBJ1-6): DAMVIQNPRYQVTQFGKPVTLSCSQTLNHNVMYWYQQKSSQAPKLLFHYYDKDFNNEADTPDNFQSRRPNTSFCFLDIRSPGLGDTAMYLCATSRDLGGNSPLHFGNGTRLTVT.

This chain uses TRBV18 with TRBJ2-1; 8 nucleotides line up with TRBD2. Germline V gene sequence: CDR1 KGHSH, CDR2 LQKENI. The CDR3 runs to 14 residues. J was trimmed by 4 bases and V by 4 bases; bases with no gene match: 3. CDR3 DNA sequence: TGTGCCAGCTCACAAGCGGGAGAGTACAATGAGCAGTTCTTC. This gives the protein CASSQAGEYNEQFF.

By share, this clonotype counts as medium-sized. In nucleotides, the CDR3 is TGTGCCAGCAGTTTATTATGGGGGCGACGAACTGAAGCTTTCTTT. It is translated as CASSLLWGRRTEAFF. The rearrangement links TRBV12-3 or TRBV12-4 to TRBJ1-1; possible D gene TRBD1, 6 bases. CDR3 size: 15 residues. Trimming took 2 bases from V and 5 from J, leaving 15 bases between them.

A word on this clonotype: One junction end does not reproduce the germline sequence, and a read error may be involved. V and J are TRBV28 and TRBJ1-1, with 10 nucleotides matching TRBD1. The CDR3 has 16 amino acids. Per germline, CDR1 MDHEN and CDR2 SYDVKM. The CDR3 reads CASRPGQGLGGTETFF. Written as DNA, the CDR3 is TGTGCCAGCAGACCGGGACAGGGGTTGGGTGGAACTGAAACTTTCTTT.

On this clonotype: Possible read error: a much larger clone is one base away. The chain carries TRBV15 and TRBJ1-2; D uncertain. CDR1 and CDR2 (germline): LNHNV, YYDKDF (reference sequence). This CDR3 has 14 amino acids. CDR3 sequence: CATSMHNGLYDYTF. The CDR3 region has the DNA TGTGCCACCAGCATGCACAACGGACTTTATGACTACACCTTC. Full variable domain (outside the CDR3, taken from reference TRBV15 and TRBJ1-2): DAMVIQNPRYQVTQFGKPVTLSCSQTLNHNVMYWYQQKSSQAPKLLFHYYDKDFNNEADTPDNFQSRRPNTSFCFLDIRSPGLGDTAMYLCATSMHNGLYDYTFGSGTRLTVV.

This chain links TRBV27 with TRBJ2-7; TRBD2 matches 9 bases. Germline assignment: CDR1 MNHEY and CDR2 SMNVEV (reference sequence). The CDR3 totals 18 residues. V shed 6 bases and J 2 bases; nucleotides not matched to a gene: 17. CDR3 nucleotide sequence: TGTGCCAGCAGGCCAGGGGTAGCGGGAGAATCTTTTCCCTACGAGCAGTACTTC. Translation: CASRPGVAGESFPYEQYF.

The CDR3 DNA reads TGTGCCAGTAGTGCTGGACAGCCGAATTCACCCCTCCACTTT. Translated, it gives CASSAGQPNSPLHF. This sequence joins TRBV19 and TRBJ1-6; a possible D gene is TRBD1 (6 bases). V shed 5 bases and J shed 7 bases, with 12 bases lying between them. CDR3 length: 14 amino acids. The V gene's germline CDR1 is LNHDA and CDR2 SQIVND (reference sequence).

In this sample, this clonotype turned up a few times. The J gene is TRBJ2-1, the V gene TRBV3-1; D is undetermined. Trimming removed 1 base from V and 8 bases from J, with 9 bases in between. CDR3 size: 13 residues. Germline CDR1 is LGHDT and CDR2 is YNNKEL (reference sequence). CDR3 nucleotide sequence: TGTGCCAGCAGCCAAGTAGGGATCCATGAGCAGTTCTTC. Encoded protein: CASSQVGIHEQFF.

This chain connects TRBV9 to TRBJ2-1, with a tentative D call TRBD2 (5 bases). Trimming took 3 bases from V and 4 from J, leaving 11 bases between them. From germline, CDR1 is SGDLS and CDR2 YYNGEE. This CDR3 comprises 14 residues. CDR3: CASSASGRYNEQFF. The CDR3 DNA sequence: TGTGCCAGCAGCGCAAGCGGAAGGTACAATGAGCAGTTCTTC.

This clonotype is deemed medium-sized. V and J are TRBV6-1 and TRBJ2-1; 10 positions match TRBD1. The ends lost 6 bases at V and 8 bases at J; junction bases unmatched: 10. Germline V CDR1 and CDR2: MNHNS, SASEGT. The CDR3 loop spans 15 amino acids. In nucleotides, the CDR3 is TGTGCCAGCAGCGAATCGACAGGGGGCGGGGATGAGCAGTTCTTC. This sequence encodes CASSESTGGGDEQFF.

By proportion, this clonotype is medium-sized. The rearrangement joins TRBV18 to TRBJ1-5; D uncertain. CDR3 length: 12 residues. Trimming took off 3 bases at V and 4 bases at J, with 4 bases between the two ends. The V gene's germline CDR1 is KGHSH and CDR2 LQKENI. The CDR3, as DNA: TGTGCCAGCTCACCGCCGAATCAGCCCCAGCATTTT. Amino acids: CASSPPNQPQHF. The complete variable domain, with remaining parts taken from reference TRBV18 and TRBJ1-5, reads NAGVMQNPRHLVRRRGQEARLRCSPMKGHSHVYWYRQLPEEGLKFMVYLQKENIIDESGMPKERFSAEFPKEGPSILRIQQVVRGDSAAYFCASSPPNQPQHFGDGTRLSIL.

V is TRBV4-1 and J is TRBJ2-2; 10 bases agree with TRBD2. J was trimmed by 5 bases and V by 3 bases; bases with no gene match: 6. In germline, CDR1 is MGHRA, CDR2 YSYEKL. CDR3 length equals 16 residues. CDR3 DNA: TGCGCCAGCAGCCACCTAGCGGGAGAGGGAACCGGGGAGCTGTTTTTT. Translation gives CASSHLAGEGTGELFF.

This clonotype is medium-sized in the sample. The rearrangement uses TRBV15 and TRBJ2-3, with TRBD2 matching over 15 bases. Germline V gives CDR1 LNHNV, CDR2 YYDKDF (reference sequence). There are 20 residues in the CDR3. After removal of 0 bases from V and 1 base from J, the junction contained 8 bases not matched to a gene. CDR3 DNA sequence: TGTGCCACCAGCAGAGATTACGGACTAGCGGGAGGGCCTGGCACAGATACGCAGTATTTT. Translation: CATSRDYGLAGGPGTDTQYF.

This clonotype was observed many times. The rearrangement links TRBV7-3 to TRBJ2-3; possibly TRBD2 for D (6 bases). The V gene lost 5 bases and the J gene lost 5 bases, with 14 bases spanning the gap. The CDR3 extends over 14 amino acids. Germline loops: CDR1 SGHTA, CDR2 FQGTGA. DNA for the CDR3: TGTGCCAGCAGCCCAGGGACTGGGGGAGATACGCAGTATTTT. Residues: CASSPGTGGDTQYF.

Judged by abundance, this clonotype is medium-sized. This chain uses TRBV14 with TRBJ2-7, with TRBD2 matching over 15 bases. CDR1 SGHDN and CDR2 FVKESK come from the germline V gene. The length of the CDR3 is 15 residues. Trimming took 4 bases from V and 7 from J; bases not matched to a gene: 5. This CDR3 is CASSPWTSGRGEQYF. The CDR3 bases are TGTGCCAGCAGCCCCTGGACTAGCGGGAGGGGAGAGCAGTACTTC.

V usage is TRBV10-2 and J usage is TRBJ2-3; D unresolved. From germline, CDR1 is WSHSY and CDR2 SAAADI. The V end lost 2 bases, the J end lost 2 bases, and 5 bases lay between the germline ends. CDR3 size: 13 residues. The CDR3 sequence: CASSEGVTDTQYF. As DNA, the CDR3 is TGCGCCAGCAGTGAGGGAGTCACAGATACGCAGTATTTT.

This clonotype occurred many times. The V call is TRBV20-1, the J call TRBJ2-1; 7 positions match TRBD1. Germline lookup yields CDR1 DFQATT and CDR2 SNEGSKA (reference sequence). V lost 5 bases, J lost 5 bases, and 12 bases stayed unmatched. This CDR3 has 15 residues. CDR3 nucleotides: TGCAGTGCTCAGTCCTCGGACAGGAGGAACAATGAGCAGTTCTTC. Protein sequence: CSAQSSDRRNNEQFF.

This clonotype was counted between two and nine times. V is TRBV5-6 and J is TRBJ1-2; possibly TRBD1 for D (5 bases). Looked up from germline, CDR1 is SGHDT and CDR2 is YYEEEE. Trimming stripped 6 bases from V and 4 bases from J, with 16 bases between. The CDR3 length is 14 residues. CDR3 DNA sequence: TGTGCCAGCACTCCGGATGTGGGGACCTATGGCTACACCTTC. Residues: CASTPDVGTYGYTF.

This chain links TRBV6-2 or TRBV6-3 with TRBJ1-6; 10 nucleotides align to TRBD1. This CDR3 has 14 residues. V lost 6 bases to trimming and J lost 10 bases; unmatched junction nucleotides: 6. CDR1 is MNHEY and CDR2 is SVGEGT in the germline V gene. This CDR3 is CASREGTGDSPLHF. CDR3 nucleotide sequence: TGTGCCAGCAGGGAGGGGACAGGGGACTCACCCCTCCACTTT.

On this clonotype itself: The junction departs from germline at one end; a sequencing error may be responsible. The V call is TRBV7-7, the J call TRBJ2-2, with TRBD1 as a possible D gene (7 bases). This CDR3 contains 15 residues. Germline loops: CDR1 SSHAT, CDR2 FNYEAQ (reference sequence). CDR3 nucleotides: TGTGCTAGCAGCTTGGAGGGGGCTAACACCGGGGAGCTGTTTTTT. Protein sequence: CASSLEGANTGELFF.

The chain couples TRBV9 to TRBJ2-2; D possibly corresponds to TRBD1 (6 bases). This CDR3 has 18 amino acids. Germline lookup yields CDR1 SGDLS and CDR2 YYNGEE. V lost 0 bases to trimming and J lost 2 bases, with 17 bases between them. CDR3 sequence reads: CASSVDHPQGINTGELFF. CDR3 coding DNA: TGTGCCAGCAGCGTAGATCACCCACAGGGTATTAACACCGGGGAGCTGTTTTTT.

The J gene is TRBJ2-5, the V gene TRBV9, with D possibly matching TRBD2 (7 bases). The germline CDR1 and CDR2 sequences are SGDLS and YYNGEE. This CDR3 is 15 amino acids long. Trimming cost V 3 bases and J 6 bases, with 18 bases left between them. The CDR3 sequence is CASSDGGGGRKTQYF. The CDR3 bases are TGTGCCAGCAGCGATGGGGGGGGGGGGCGAAAGACCCAGTACTTC.

By its share, this clonotype is medium-sized (0.01 to 0.1%). This chain uses TRBV27 with TRBJ2-7; 9 bases are a match to TRBD2. The CDR3 is made up of 18 amino acids. Per germline, CDR1 MNHEY and CDR2 SMNVEV (reference sequence). V shed 4 bases and J 3 bases; nucleotides not matched to a gene: 16. This chain's CDR3 is CASSSAGLAGLLYYEQYF. CDR3 nucleotides: TGTGCCAGCAGTTCCGCGGGGCTAGCGGGACTCCTATACTACGAGCAGTACTTC.

Within the sample, this clonotype is medium-sized. This sequence joins TRBV24-1 and TRBJ1-4; D is possibly TRBD1 (5 bases). Germline CDR1 reads KGHDR; CDR2 reads SFDVKD. V lost 4 bases and J 7 bases, leaving 12 bases between the germline ends. The CDR3 has 14 amino acids. CDR3 amino acids: CATSEPGEGEKLFF. For the CDR3, the DNA is TGTGCCACCAGTGAACCGGGGGAAGGTGAAAAACTGTTTTTT.

This clonotype has only a few counts. A junction boundary mismatches the germline segment, possibly from a read error. The chain is built from TRBV6-5 and TRBJ2-3; 9 nucleotides agree with TRBD2. Per the germline V gene, CDR1 is MNHEY and CDR2 is SVGAGI. This CDR3 region has 17 residues. The CDR3: CTSSYSGAGGSTDTQYF. The CDR3 DNA reads TGTACCAGCAGTTACTCGGGAGCGGGGGGTAGCACAGATACGCAGTATTTT.

This clonotype was counted at least ten times. The chain has TRBV7-2 and TRBJ2-1, with D tentatively TRBD1 or TRBD2 (5 bases each). Trimming pared 6 bases from V and 8 bases from J, leaving 14 bases between. This CDR3 has 13 residues. Germline assignment: CDR1 SGHTA and CDR2 FQGNSA. The CDR3 nucleotides read TGTGCCAGCAGTTTCGACCTGGGGGATGAGCAGTTCTTC. It yields the protein CASSFDLGDEQFF.